These 30 T cell receptor beta chains came from one sample sequenced in a study of OX40 agonist ivuxolimab in advanced cancers. Clones were sequenced by immunoSEQ multiplex PCR, and TCRdb holds only the in-frame ones, with some missing. In the table there are about 43,000 clones, about 94% of which are singletons. Material: CD4+ or CD8+ T cells sorted from blood, obtained in a trial of the OX40 agonist ivuxolimab. The receptors here all came from an adult with an advanced solid tumor such as melanoma, head and neck, liver or kidney cancer.

The chain joins TRBV10-3 to TRBJ1-3; tentative D call: TRBD1 (6 bases). The CDR3 has 15 residues. Germline CDR1 reads ENHRY; CDR2 reads SYGVKD. The V end lost 2 bases, the J end lost 2 bases, and 10 bases lay between the germline ends. The DNA for the CDR3 is TGTGCCATCAGTGAGGTCGCAGGGGCTGGAAACACCATATATTTT. The encoded protein is CAISEVAGAGNTIYF.

This chain's CDR3 is CASSEWDRPAGYGYTF. As DNA, the CDR3 is TGTGCCAGCAGCGAATGGGACCGACCGGCGGGGTATGGCTACACCTTC. This chain links TRBV9 with TRBJ1-2, with D possibly being TRBD1 (5 bases). The V gene's germline CDR1 is SGDLS and CDR2 YYNGEE. Trimming cost V 3 bases and J 5 bases, with 20 bases left between them. The CDR3 runs to 16 residues.

The chain links TRBV18 to TRBJ2-2, with 9 bases fitting TRBD1. V shed 4 bases and J 6 bases; nucleotides not matched to a gene: 6. Germline V lookup: CDR1 KGHSH, CDR2 LQKENI. This CDR3 region has 15 residues. CDR3: CASSRRDREAGELFF. Written as DNA, the CDR3 is TGTGCCAGCTCACGAAGGGACAGGGAGGCCGGGGAGCTGTTTTTT.

The J gene is TRBJ1-2, the V gene TRBV9; no reliable D call. Deletions cut 4 bases from V and 7 bases from J, with 17 bases between. This CDR3 contains 14 residues. In germline, CDR1 is SGDLS, CDR2 YYNGEE. The CDR3 nucleotides are TGTGCCAGCAGCCCCCGACTGTTCTCTATTGGCTACACCTTC. Its translation is CASSPRLFSIGYTF.

The count of this clone is one. The chain links TRBV11-2 to TRBJ2-7; maybe TRBD2 (6 bases). Germline lookup yields CDR1 SGHAT and CDR2 FQNNGV. V shed 6 bases and J shed 7 bases, with 7 bases lying between them. The CDR3 runs to 10 residues. The CDR3 nucleotides read TGTGCCAGCAGGGGGAGGGAGCAGTACTTC. Residues: CASRGREQYF.

The chain has TRBV5-6 and TRBJ2-2; possibly TRBD1 or TRBD2 for D (6 bases each). V shed 5 bases and J shed 3 bases, with 14 bases lying between them. CDR3 size: 15 residues. Germline V gene sequence: CDR1 SGHDT, CDR2 YYEEEE. Here the CDR3 DNA reads TGTGCCAGCAGACCCAACAGGGAGGACACCGGGGAGCTGTTTTTT. The encoded protein is CASRPNREDTGELFF.

This chain joins TRBV5-8 and TRBJ1-5; D is perhaps TRBD1 (5 bases). Trimming pared 5 bases from V and 4 bases from J, leaving 10 bases between. Germline V gene data show CDR1 as SGHTS and CDR2 as YDEGEE. The CDR3 has 13 residues. CDR3 sequence (DNA): TGTGCCAGCAGGCAGGGTAGAAATCAGCCCCAGCATTTT. Residues: CASRQGRNQPQHF.

This chain joins TRBV5-8 and TRBJ2-7; D not resolved. Per the germline V gene, CDR1 is SGHTS and CDR2 is YDEGEE. The CDR3 totals 16 residues. Trimming pared 4 bases from V and 0 bases from J, leaving 17 bases between. The CDR3 DNA reads TGTGCCAGCAGCCATTACGAGAGTTCTCCCTCCTACGAGCAGTACTTC. Amino acid sequence: CASSHYESSPSYEQYF.

The genes are TRBV7-8 and TRBJ1-2; D call uncertain. The V and J ends lost 5 bases and 8 bases respectively, with 12 bases between them. The germline V gene encodes CDR1 SGHVS and CDR2 FQNEAQ. The CDR3 spans 12 residues. The DNA for the CDR3 is TGTGCCAGCAGCCCGGATTCGGAGGGCTACACCTTC. Its protein product is CASSPDSEGYTF.

The table lists this clone with a few counts. The rearrangement joins TRBV7-6 to TRBJ2-7; TRBD2 agrees at 11 bases. The germline gives CDR1 SGHVS, CDR2 FNYEAQ. The CDR3 is made up of 16 amino acids. V shed 1 base, J shed 5 bases, and the junction held 7 bases outside the gene matches. The CDR3: CASSLGIAGGPDEQYF. CDR3 in DNA: TGTGCCAGCAGCTTAGGCATAGCGGGAGGGCCAGACGAGCAGTACTTC.

The V and J genes are TRBV18 and TRBJ1-5; 10 nucleotides align to TRBD1. The length of the CDR3 is 14 residues. Germline trimming cut 4 bases from V and 7 bases from J; bases unmatched to any gene: 4. CDR1 is KGHSH, CDR2 LQKENI, per germline. The CDR3 is CASSLGQGEQPQHF. The CDR3 DNA follows: TGTGCCAGCTCACTCGGACAGGGGGAGCAGCCCCAGCATTTT.

The chain is built from TRBV7-2 and TRBJ2-1, with D perhaps matching TRBD2 (6 bases). This CDR3 contains 16 residues. V dropped 5 bases and J dropped 3 bases, with 17 bases sitting between them. Germline CDR1 reads SGHTA; CDR2 reads FQGNSA. The CDR3 reads CASSPTLSGVYNEQFF. The CDR3 coding sequence is TGTGCCAGCAGCCCCACCCTTAGCGGAGTCTACAATGAGCAGTTCTTC.

The CDR3: CASSFRSEAFF. CDR3 nucleotides: TGTGCCAGCAGTTTCAGGTCTGAAGCTTTCTTT. The genes are TRBV27 and TRBJ1-1; D gene ambiguous. The germline CDR1 and CDR2 sequences are MNHEY and SMNVEV (reference sequence). V shed 3 bases and J shed 6 bases, with 5 bases lying between them. The CDR3 extends over 11 amino acids.

This rearrangement joins TRBV4-2 to TRBJ1-2, with TRBD1 identical over 8 bases. The V gene's germline CDR1 is LGHNA and CDR2 YNFKEQ. This CDR3 is built from 18 residues. V lost 0 bases and J lost 0; bases outside the gene matches: 9. The CDR3 reads CASSQETGDPLSNYGYTF. For the CDR3, the DNA is TGTGCCAGCAGCCAAGAGACAGGGGACCCACTATCTAACTATGGCTACACCTTC.

In its sample, this clone was seen once. The chain combines TRBV4-1 with TRBJ1-3; D may be TRBD1 (6 bases). V lost 4 bases and J lost 2, with 6 bases in between. The CDR3 length is 13 residues. Germline V CDR1 and CDR2: MGHRA, YSYEKL. The chain's CDR3 is CASSPGAGNTIYF. The CDR3 nucleotides are TGCGCCAGCAGCCCAGGGGCTGGAAACACCATATATTTT.

This clone was found once. V usage is TRBV7-3 and J usage is TRBJ2-3; 9 nucleotides line up with TRBD2. Germline V gives CDR1 SGHTA, CDR2 FQGTGA. J lost 5 bases, V lost 0 bases, and 3 bases had no gene match. CDR3 size: 15 residues. For the CDR3, the DNA is TGTGCCAGCAGCTTAACTAGCGGGAGCTTAGATACGCAGTATTTT. It yields the protein CASSLTSGSLDTQYF.

This rearrangement joins TRBV7-2 to TRBJ1-2; D is possibly TRBD1 (5 bases). V was clipped by 4 bases and J by 5 bases, with 20 bases between them. Germline values: CDR1 SGHTA, CDR2 FQGNSA. CDR3 length equals 16 residues. CDR3 sequence: CASSSGTAGRDYGYTF. The CDR3 DNA is TGTGCCAGCAGCTCCGGGACGGCGGGTCGGGATTATGGCTACACCTTC.

The chain links TRBV6-5 to TRBJ2-1; the D gene could be TRBD1 or TRBD2 (6 bases each). The CDR3 contains 15 residues. The germline gives CDR1 MNHEY, CDR2 SVGAGI. V was trimmed by 4 bases and J by 0 bases, leaving 10 bases between them. CDR3 DNA: TGTGCCAGCAGTTCCGGGGGCCTCTCCTACAATGAGCAGTTCTTC. It yields the protein CASSSGGLSYNEQFF.

V is TRBV7-8 and J is TRBJ2-3; 8 bases match TRBD2. Germline V gene lookup returns CDR1 SGHVS and CDR2 FQNEAQ. Trimming took 2 bases from V and 4 from J; bases not matched to a gene: 11. CDR3 length: 17 amino acids. The CDR3, as DNA: TGTGCCAGCAGCTTACGGCCAGGAAGCGGGAGCGCAGATACGCAGTATTTT. Encoded protein: CASSLRPGSGSADTQYF.

The V gene is TRBV4-2, the J gene TRBJ2-7; 9 bases fit TRBD2. The CDR3 length is 14 residues. Germline V CDR1 and CDR2: LGHNA, YNFKEQ. The V segment lost 3 bases and the J segment 6 bases; nucleotides outside the gene matches: 6. The CDR3 nucleotides read TGTGCCAGCAGCCACAGCGGACTAGCGTTCGAGCAGTACTTC. This codes for CASSHSGLAFEQYF.

The V and J genes are TRBV30 and TRBJ2-7; no reliable D call. This CDR3 comprises 11 residues. V was clipped by 0 bases and J by 4 bases, with 4 bases between them. Germline CDR1 reads GTSNPN; CDR2 reads SVGIG (reference sequence). The chain's CDR3 is CAWSVTYEQYF. Written as DNA, the CDR3 is TGTGCCTGGAGTGTCACTTACGAGCAGTACTTC.

V is TRBV19 and J is TRBJ1-2; D is undetermined. Germline V gives CDR1 LNHDA, CDR2 SQIVND (reference sequence). The V gene lost 3 bases and the J gene lost 5 bases, with 7 bases spanning the gap. This CDR3 is built from 12 residues. The CDR3 nucleotides are TGTGCCAGTAGTATGGTCTCGTATGGCTACACCTTC. This encodes CASSMVSYGYTF. Full variable domain (remainder filled in from reference TRBV19 and TRBJ1-2): DGGITQSPKYLFRKEGQNVTLSCEQNLNHDAMYWYRQDPGQGLRLIYYSQIVNDFQKGDIAEGYSVSREKKESFPLTVTSAQKNPTAFYLCASSMVSYGYTFGSGTRLTVV.

The CDR3 DNA follows: TGTGCCAGCAGGGAAGCGGGAGGACCTACCTACGAGCAGTACTTC. Amino acid sequence: CASREAGGPTYEQYF. V usage is TRBV27 and J usage is TRBJ2-7; 9 nucleotides align to TRBD2. In germline, CDR1 is MNHEY, CDR2 SMNVEV (reference sequence). The J segment lost 2 bases and the V segment lost 6 bases, leaving 8 bases of the junction unmatched. The CDR3 loop spans 15 amino acids.

V is TRBV27 and J is TRBJ2-2; TRBD2 might be the D (5 bases). V was clipped by 6 bases and J by 5 bases, with 10 bases between them. The length of the CDR3 is 13 residues. CDR1 and CDR2 from the germline V gene are MNHEY and SMNVEV (reference sequence). The CDR3 DNA is TGTGCCAGCAGGTTCCCGGGAACCGGGGAGCTGTTTTTT. Translated: CASRFPGTGELFF.

The CDR3 loop is CASSVAQGSYEQYF. The DNA of the CDR3 is TGTGCCAGCAGCGTAGCCCAGGGTTCCTACGAGCAGTACTTC. The V call is TRBV9, the J call TRBJ2-7; a possible D gene is TRBD1 (5 bases). CDR3 length equals 14 residues. V was shortened by 0 bases and J by 1 base, with 8 bases between the two germline ends. CDR1 SGDLS and CDR2 YYNGEE come from the germline V gene.

CDR3: CASGSRDLNPYEQYF. The CDR3 DNA follows: TGTGCTAGTGGTTCCCGGGACCTCAACCCCTACGAGCAGTACTTC. The rearrangement uses TRBV12-5 and TRBJ2-7; D assignment may be TRBD1 or TRBD2 (5 bases each). The CDR3 has 15 amino acids. The germline V gene has CDR1 LGHNT and CDR2 FRNRAP. Trimming shortened V by 4 bases and J by 2 bases, and 15 bases separated the two germline ends.

The rearrangement uses TRBV11-2 and TRBJ2-7; 7 bases are shared with TRBD2. Germline V CDR1 and CDR2: SGHAT, FQNNGV. CDR3 size: 14 residues. V lost 2 bases to trimming and J lost 2 bases; unmatched junction nucleotides: 3. The CDR3 sequence: CASSLPGGPYEQYF. The CDR3 DNA follows: TGTGCCAGCAGCTTACCGGGAGGTCCCTACGAGCAGTACTTC.

This clone was counted once. The chain joins TRBV7-2 to TRBJ2-4; TRBD1 agrees at 7 bases. CDR3 length: 16 amino acids. Germline V gene data show CDR1 as SGHTA and CDR2 as FQGNSA. The ends lost 3 bases at V and 8 bases at J; junction bases unmatched: 13. CDR3 in amino acids: CASSFRTGPTWDIQYF. The DNA of the CDR3 is TGTGCCAGCAGCTTCCGGACAGGACCTACGTGGGACATTCAGTACTTC.

This rearrangement joins TRBV29-1 to TRBJ1-2, with 11 nucleotides matching TRBD1. Germline assignment: CDR1 SQVTM and CDR2 ANQGSEA. The V gene end was trimmed by 3 bases and the J gene end by 8 bases; junction bases not matched to a gene: 5. The CDR3 consists of 13 residues. The CDR3 region is CSVEDRGPGGYTF. For the CDR3, the DNA is TGCAGCGTTGAGGACAGGGGGCCGGGAGGCTACACCTTC.

The J gene is TRBJ1-5, the V gene TRBV15, with 8 positions matching TRBD1. Germline V CDR1 and CDR2: LNHNV, YYDKDF (reference sequence). This CDR3 contains 17 residues. V shed 0 bases, J shed 5 bases, and the junction held 9 bases outside the gene matches. CDR3 in amino acids: CATSREWLGQGYQPQHF. The CDR3 DNA is TGTGCCACCAGCAGAGAATGGTTAGGACAGGGCTATCAGCCCCAGCATTTT.